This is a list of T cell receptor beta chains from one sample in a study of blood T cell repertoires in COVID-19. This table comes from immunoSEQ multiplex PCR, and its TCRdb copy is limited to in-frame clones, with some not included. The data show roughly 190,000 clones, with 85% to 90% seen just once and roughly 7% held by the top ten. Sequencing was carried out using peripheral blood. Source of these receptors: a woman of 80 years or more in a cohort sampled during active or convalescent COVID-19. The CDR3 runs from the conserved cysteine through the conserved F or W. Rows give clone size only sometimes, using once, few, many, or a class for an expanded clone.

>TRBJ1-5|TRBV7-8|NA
CASSLARHRGSQPQHF
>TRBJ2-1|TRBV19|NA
CASKKREPNNEQFF
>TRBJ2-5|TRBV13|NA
CASSFHAGIIPFAETQYF
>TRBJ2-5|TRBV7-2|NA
CASSPRQGETQYF
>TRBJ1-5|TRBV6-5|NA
CAIQGAGNQPQHF
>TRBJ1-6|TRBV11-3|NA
CASSLDFGTGMNSPLHF
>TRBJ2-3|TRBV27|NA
CASLRGGGDTQYF
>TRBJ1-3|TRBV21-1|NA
CASSKLAESSGNTIYF
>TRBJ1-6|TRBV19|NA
CASSGTERFYNSPLHF
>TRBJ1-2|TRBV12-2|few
CASRWPTGGRYGYTF
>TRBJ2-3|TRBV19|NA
CASSAQSTDTQYF
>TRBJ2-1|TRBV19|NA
CASNGLARYNEQFF
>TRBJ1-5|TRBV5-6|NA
CASSSGGIAQPQHF
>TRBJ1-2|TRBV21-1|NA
CASSTRQGAGYGYTF
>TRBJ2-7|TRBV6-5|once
CASIHQEGGNEQYF
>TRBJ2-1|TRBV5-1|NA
CASSPQIAGEDEQFF
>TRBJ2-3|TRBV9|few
CASSVGTTTDTQYF
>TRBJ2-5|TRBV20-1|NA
CSASGLAEETQYF
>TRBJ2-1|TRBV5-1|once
CASSLLPGTSGTYKQFF
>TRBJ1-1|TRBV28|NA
CASSSMDRVNTEAFF
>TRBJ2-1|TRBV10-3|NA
CATNQAGDNEQFF
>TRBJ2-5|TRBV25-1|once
CASSRSGVWETQYF
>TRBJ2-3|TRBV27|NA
CASKYVGLAGDTDTQYF
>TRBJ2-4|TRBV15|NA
CATSKGLAGAKNIQYF
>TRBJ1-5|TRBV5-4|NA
CAISTGGDQPQHF
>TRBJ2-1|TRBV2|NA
CASKFGRSYNEQFF
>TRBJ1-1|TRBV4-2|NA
CASSHPLEGEAEAFF
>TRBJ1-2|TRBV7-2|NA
CASSLESYGYTF
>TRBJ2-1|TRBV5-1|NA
CASSLVSGSYNEQFF
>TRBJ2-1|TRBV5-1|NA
CASSFSGSSYNEQFF
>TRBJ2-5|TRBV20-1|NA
CSASQQGAQETQYF
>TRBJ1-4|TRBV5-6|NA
CASSPGGLGNEKLFF
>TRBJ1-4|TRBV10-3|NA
CAISESPGSATNEKLFF
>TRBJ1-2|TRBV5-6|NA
CASSPAGGAGYGYTF
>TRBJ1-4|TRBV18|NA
CASSLGGDEKLFF
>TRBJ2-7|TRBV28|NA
CAISGGDSYEQYF
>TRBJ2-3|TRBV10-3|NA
CAISESREDTQYF
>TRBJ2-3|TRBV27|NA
CASSFMGAVGTDTQYF
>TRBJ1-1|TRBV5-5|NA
CASSLFGQRNTEAFF
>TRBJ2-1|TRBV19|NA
CASSITLAGGRSYNEQFF
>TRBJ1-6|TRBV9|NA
CASSFSLGQGIGALHF
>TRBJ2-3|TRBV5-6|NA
CASSAVADTQYF
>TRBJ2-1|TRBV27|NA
CASSVTRGGGYNEQFF
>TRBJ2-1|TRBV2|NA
CASSSIAQGNEQFF
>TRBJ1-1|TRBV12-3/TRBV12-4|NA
CASSRKTNTEAFF
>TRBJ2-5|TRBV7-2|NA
CASSWRGGETQYF
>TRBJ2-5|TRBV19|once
CASKGTRQFETQYF
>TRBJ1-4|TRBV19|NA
CASSMGQTTNEKLFF
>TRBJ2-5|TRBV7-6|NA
CASSSQGSGRSGTQYF
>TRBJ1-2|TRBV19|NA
CASSVGTGGRLHYGYTF
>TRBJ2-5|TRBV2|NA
CASSRARGSETQYF
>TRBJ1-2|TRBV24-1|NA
CATSEGGLNYGYTF
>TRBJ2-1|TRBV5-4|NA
CASRTYAIPSNEQFF
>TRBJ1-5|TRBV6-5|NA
CASSRDRGQPQHF
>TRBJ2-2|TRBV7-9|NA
CASSPGAWYRSTGELFF
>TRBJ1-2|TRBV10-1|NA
CASSEGGSYGYTF
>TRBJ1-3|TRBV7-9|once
CASSYDRRNSGNTIYF